Reported below is one TCR beta chain. Its specificity is unknown. V lost 1 base and J lost 1; bases outside the gene matches: 10. The length of the CDR3 is 18 residues. The PCR employed 60 Vbeta primers together with 13 Jbeta primers. Using immunoSEQ multiplex PCR, the repertoire was profiled, and TCRdb retains in-frame clones only, with some absent. In the table there are 150,000 to 200,000 clones, roughly four fifths of which are singletons. The sample originates from a study of cytomegalovirus exposure and HLA in healthy donors. Study results and limitations: When a later analysis compared HLA-associated TCR beta chains with equally common others, the HLA-associated chains turned out to be more clonally expanded and to have lower generation probabilities.

The clonotype was recovered from a man aged 45-60 years in good health and CMV-seronegative. Sequencing input: PBMCs. The genes are TRBV23-1 and TRBJ2-4; TRBD1 matches 7 bases. TRBV23-1 is assigned to the ORF class and has an uncertain function. The chain's CDR3 is CASSQFPTGQTAKNIQYF. Written as DNA, the CDR3 is TGCGCCAGCAGTCAATTCCCCACGGGACAGACGGCCAAAAACATTCAGTACTTC.